The rows below give T cell receptor beta chains drawn from one sample of a study of blood T cell repertoires in COVID-19. The table came from immunoSEQ multiplex PCR; TCRdb's copy has only in-frame clones and leaves some out. The profile covers roughly 250,000 clones, with approximately 91% appearing a single time and under 3% taken by the ten largest. What was sequenced was peripheral blood. The receptors shown here come from a person aged 18-30 years with COVID-19, enrolled during active disease. CDR3s include the opening cysteine and the closing phenylalanine or tryptophan. The D gene is left open where the match is weak. Clone size, where shown, is once, few, many, or a class for clones that have expanded.

d_call clone_size j_call v_call cdr3_aa cdr3_nt
NA NA TRBJ1-2 TRBV20-1 CSADDSYGYTF TGCAGTGCCGACGACAGCTATGGCTACACCTTC
NA NA TRBJ2-7 TRBV4-2 CASSQEGDTSYEQYF TGTGCCAGCAGCCAAGAGGGAGACACCTCCTACGAGCAGTACTTC
TRBD1 NA TRBJ1-1 TRBV9 CASSTQGANTEAFF TGTGCCAGCAGCACACAGGGGGCGAACACTGAAGCTTTCTTT
NA NA TRBJ2-1 TRBV5-4 CASSLGRNNEQFF TGTGCCAGCAGCTTGGGGAGGAACAATGAGCAGTTCTTC
NA NA TRBJ2-2 TRBV7-3 CASSLRTHHTGELFF TGTGCCAGCAGCTTAAGGACTCACCACACCGGGGAGCTGTTTTTT
TRBD2 NA TRBJ2-1 TRBV5-1 CASSSGLAVNEQFF TGCGCCAGCAGCTCCGGACTAGCGGTCAATGAGCAGTTCTTC
NA NA TRBJ1-6 TRBV6-6 CASSNGQQHNSPLHF TGTGCCAGCAGTAACGGACAGCAACACAATTCACCCCTCCACTTT
NA NA TRBJ2-7 TRBV19 CASSMGQGYEQYF TGTGCCAGTAGTATGGGTCAGGGTTACGAGCAGTACTTC
NA NA TRBJ1-4 TRBV5-4 CASSLEGNTNEKLFF TGTGCCAGCAGCTTGGAGGGGAACACTAATGAAAAACTGTTTTTT
NA NA TRBJ1-4 TRBV24-1 CATSDASNEKLFF TGTGCCACCAGTGATGCCAGTAATGAAAAACTGTTTTTT
TRBD1 NA TRBJ1-2 TRBV27 CASSSEVAGQGAQGYGYTF TGTGCCAGCAGTTCCGAGGTAGCAGGACAGGGGGCTCAGGGCTATGGCTACACCTTC
NA NA TRBJ1-5 TRBV19 CASSIEGAFNQPQHF TGTGCCAGTAGTATAGAAGGGGCTTTCAATCAGCCCCAGCATTTT
NA few TRBJ2-1 TRBV6-5 CASRAFLNSYNEQFF TGTGCCAGCAGGGCCTTTTTGAACTCCTACAATGAGCAGTTCTTC
TRBD1 few TRBJ1-1 TRBV15 CATSSRQGVRTEAFF TGTGCCACCAGCAGCAGACAGGGGGTGAGGACTGAAGCTTTCTTT
NA NA TRBJ2-2 TRBV5-4 CATAAQTNTGELFF TGTGCCACAGCTGCACAGACGAACACCGGGGAGCTGTTTTTT
NA NA TRBJ1-3 TRBV9 CASSVSGHPSGNTIYF TGTGCCAGCAGCGTGTCAGGACACCCCTCTGGAAACACCATATATTTT
NA NA TRBJ2-5 TRBV4-1 CASSARARETQYF TGCGCCAGCAGCGCCCGAGCCAGGGAGACCCAGTACTTC
NA NA TRBJ1-5 TRBV6-6 CASTYRGTVEVKHF TGTGCCAGCACCTATAGGGGTACCGTGGAAGTGAAGCATTTT
TRBD2 NA TRBJ2-3 TRBV5-1 CASSGTSGVYSTDTQYF TGCGCCAGCAGCGGGACTAGCGGGGTCTATAGCACAGATACGCAGTATTTT
NA NA TRBJ1-1 TRBV7-3 CASSQTGTEAFF TGTGCCAGCAGCCAGACGGGGACTGAAGCTTTCTTT
TRBD1 NA TRBJ1-2 TRBV2 CASKGTGGYTF TGTGCCAGCAAGGGGACAGGGGGGTACACCTTC
NA NA TRBJ1-1 TRBV15 CATSRDQSGTEAFF TGTGCCACCAGCAGAGATCAAAGCGGCACTGAAGCTTTCTTT
NA NA TRBJ2-7 TRBV5-6 CASSLGVGGRDEQYF TGTGCCAGCAGCCTGGGTGTTGGGGGCAGGGACGAGCAGTACTTC
TRBD1 NA TRBJ2-2 TRBV6-5 CASRLDRRTGELFF TGTGCCAGCAGGTTGGACAGGCGCACCGGGGAGCTGTTTTTT
NA NA TRBJ2-1 TRBV27 CASSLSREYSNEQFF TGTGCCAGCAGTTTATCGAGGGAATATAGTAATGAGCAGTTCTTC
NA NA TRBJ2-1 TRBV15 CATSRAGGGQFF TGTGCCACCAGCAGAGCCGGGGGAGGGCAGTTCTTC
NA NA TRBJ2-1 TRBV11-3 CASSLGLATEQFF TGTGCCAGCAGCCTCGGACTCGCCACTGAGCAGTTCTTC
NA NA TRBJ2-2 TRBV27 CASSSVLASGELFF TGTGCCAGCAGTTCCGTTCTAGCTAGCGGGGAGCTGTTTTTT